This TCR beta chain was observed in a study of response to subunit inactivated influenza vaccine. Study-wide results and caveats: Authors suggested each seasonal influenza vaccination recruits few new T cells.

This clonotype was counted at least ten times. Its cognate antigen is unknown. MiXCR, run by TCRdb on the RT-PCR reads, gives a single entry per CDR3 protein. Found here are roughly 790,000 distinct CDR3 sequences, about 20% of them singletons; the top ten hold 10% to 13%. The germline V and J ends were trimmed by 1 base and 4 bases, with 17 bases remaining between them. This CDR3 has 16 amino acids. CDR1 SGHAT and CDR2 FQNNGV come from the germline V gene. The sample was PBMCs from blood, taken about 5 days after vaccination. This chain joins TRBV11-2 and TRBJ2-7; possibly TRBD1 for D (7 bases). This clonotype originated in a man aged 45-65 years who received an inactivated influenza vaccine. The DNA of the CDR3 is TGTGCCAGCAGCTTAGGTTGGGCAGGGGGGAATTACGAGCAGTACTTC. This gives the protein CASSLGWAGGNYEQYF.